This is a list of T cell receptor beta chains from one sample in a study of tumor-infiltrating lymphocytes in primary liver carcinoma. Via MiXCR, TCRdb re-called the multiplex PCR reads, giving one row per CDR3 protein. The table includes some 200,000 distinct CDR3 sequences, 65% detected once. Sequenced input: peripheral blood. Receptor source: a woman in her sixties with primary liver carcinoma and hepatitis B virus infection. Both conserved end residues are part of each CDR3. D genes are given only for firm matches. Expanded clones get a size class; other rows say once, few or many, or leave the size out.

abundance	v_gene	d_gene	j_gene	CDR3aa	CDR3nt
.	TRBV2	TRBD1	TRBJ1-1	CASSAQGVWTEAFF	TGTGCCAGCAGTGCCCAGGGGGTTTGGACTGAAGCTTTCTTT
.	TRBV5-6	.	TRBJ2-5	CASTTVGKLEETQYF	TGTGCCAGCACCACGGTCGGTAAACTGGAAGAGACCCAGTACTTC
.	TRBV4-1	.	TRBJ2-3	CANSQVRGNSNTQYF	TGCGCCAACAGCCAAGTCCGGGGTAATTCAAATACGCAGTATTTT
.	TRBV5-6	.	TRBJ2-5	CASSPSWGSSRETQYF	TGTGCCAGCAGCCCCTCGTGGGGAAGCTCCCGAGAGACCCAGTACTTC
.	TRBV12-3/TRBV12-4	.	TRBJ2-7	CASSRRDKEYEQCF	TGTGCCAGCAGCCGACGGGACAAGGAATACGAGCAGTGCTTC
.	TRBV6-5	.	TRBJ1-2	CASGIGRGNGYGYSF	TGTGCCAGCGGAATCGGACGGGGGAATGGCTATGGCTACAGCTTC
once	TRBV5-4	TRBD2	TRBJ2-2	CASSHGGANTGELFF	TGTGCCAGCAGCCACGGGGGGGCGAACACCGGGGAGCTGTTTTTT
.	TRBV18	.	TRBJ2-3	CASSERHSADTQYF	TGTGCCAGCTCGGAGCGGCACTCGGCAGATACGCAGTATTTT
many	TRBV29-1	.	TRBJ1-1	CSVEVFKHTEAFF	TGCAGCGTTGAGGTTTTCAAGCACACTGAAGCTTTCTTT
.	TRBV11-2	.	TRBJ1-2	CASNSGEDYDYTF	TGTGCCAGCAACTCAGGGGAGGACTATGACTACACCTTC
.	TRBV7-9	TRBD2	TRBJ2-1	CASSSPRAGGTTSSYNEQFF	TGTGCCAGCAGCTCCCCACGAGCGGGAGGGACTACCAGCTCCTACAATGAGCAGTTCTTC
.	TRBV5-5	.	TRBJ2-3	CASSLSGYGIDTQYF	TGTGCCAGCAGCTTGTCAGGGTACGGCATAGATACGCAGTATTTT
once	TRBV11-3	.	TRBJ2-1	CASSAGLAGDYMADEHLF	TGTGCCAGCAGCGCGGGGCTCGCAGGGGACTATATGGCCGATGAACATCTCTTC
.	TRBV28	.	TRBJ2-7	CASSLRDYEQYF	TGTGCCAGCAGCTTGCGAGACTACGAGCAGTACTTC
few	TRBV12-3/TRBV12-4	TRBD2	TRBJ2-3	CASSPGTRPDTQYF	TGTGCCAGCAGTCCCGGGACTAGGCCAGATACGCAGTATTTT